The present entry profiles one T cell receptor beta chain with its context. Its antigen is not known. 5'-RACE, quantitative and with molecular barcodes, yielded the TCR beta libraries. Each CDR3 protein is one row after TCRdb ran MiXCR on the 5' RACE reads. Of roughly 230,000 distinct CDR3 sequences in the sample, 15% to 20% were seen once. This CDR3 has 15 residues. V lost 4 bases, J lost 4 bases, and 14 bases lay in between. Germline V gene data show CDR1 as MNHEY and CDR2 as SMNVEV (reference sequence). These data come from a study of CD8 T cells in ankylosing spondylitis. General study points: There was a TCR beta motif, made of eight highly homologous variants, that appeared characteristic of ankylosing spondylitis blood.

The sample consisted of blood, either unsorted or a sorted T cell fraction (not recorded which). The sequence was obtained from a male donor with ankylosing spondylitis or in good health (not recorded which). The gene calls are TRBV27 and TRBJ2-1; no firm D call. The CDR3, as DNA: TGTGCCAGCAGTTATGGCCTGGCAAATTACAATGAGCAGTTCTTC. This translates into CASSYGLANYNEQFF.